The next 17 T cell receptor beta chains were all read from a single sample in a study of beta chain features in type 1 diabetes. What was sequenced were expressed TCRB transcripts, since all of the isolated RNA had been reverse transcribed. This table comes from immunoSEQ multiplex PCR, and its TCRdb copy is limited to in-frame clones, with some not included. Among 120,000 to 150,000 clones listed, 9.5% to 10% were seen once. The sequenced sample was central memory CD4+ T cells from blood. The receptor set was obtained from a woman aged 40 to 55 in good health.

V gene TRBV7-2 combines with J gene TRBJ1-6, with no clear D. There are 15 residues in the CDR3. The germline V gene encodes CDR1 SGHTA and CDR2 FQGNSA. Trimming removed 10 bases from V and 3 bases from J, with 16 bases in between. The CDR3 here is CATQTGSNYNSPLHF. In DNA form, the CDR3 reads TGTGCCACCCAAACCGGGAGTAACTATAATTCACCCCTCCACTTT.

This clone was seen many times. V and J are TRBV19 and TRBJ1-5, with D uncertain. Per germline, CDR1 LNHDA and CDR2 SQIVND (reference sequence). The CDR3 sequence is 12 residues long. Trimming removed 4 bases from V and 3 bases from J, with 4 bases in between. The CDR3 protein is CASSTLNQPQHF. The CDR3 nucleotides are TGTGCCAGTAGTACACTCAATCAGCCCCAGCATTTT.

This clone came up a few times. The rearrangement joins TRBV27 to TRBJ2-7; unclear D gene. Germline CDR1 and CDR2: MNHEY and SMNVEV (reference sequence). V dropped 1 base and J dropped 2 bases, with 9 bases sitting between them. CDR3 length equals 14 residues. The CDR3 sequence is CASSLLGPTYEQYF. Written as DNA, the CDR3 is TGTGCCAGCAGTTTATTGGGCCCGACCTACGAGCAGTACTTC.

This clone was seen a handful of times. This chain uses TRBV9 with TRBJ2-3, with D uncertain. Deletions cut 3 bases from V and 1 base from J, with 9 bases between. Germline values: CDR1 SGDLS, CDR2 YYNGEE. CDR3 length: 14 residues. DNA for the CDR3: TGTGCCAGCAGCGCAGAACAGCGCACAGATACGCAGTATTTT. It is translated as CASSAEQRTDTQYF.

This rearrangement joins TRBV6-5 to TRBJ2-3; unclear D gene. Germline lookup yields CDR1 MNHEY and CDR2 SVGAGI. Trimming took off 3 bases at V and 5 bases at J, with 6 bases between the two ends. CDR3 length: 12 residues. For the CDR3, the DNA is TGTGCCAGCAGTTATCGCGGAGATACGCAGTATTTT. It encodes CASSYRGDTQYF.

The rearrangement joins TRBV6-5 to TRBJ2-1; 8 bases match TRBD2. Trimming removed 4 bases from V and 6 bases from J; junction bases left unmatched: 2. The CDR3 has 13 amino acids. CDR1 and CDR2 from the germline V gene are MNHEY and SVGAGI. As DNA, the CDR3 is TGTGCCAGCAGTTCCACTAGCGGCAATGAGCAGTTCTTC. Protein sequence: CASSSTSGNEQFF.

The chain is built from TRBV7-2 and TRBJ1-6, with D tentatively TRBD1 (5 bases). CDR3 length equals 12 residues. With 5 bases removed from V and 10 bases from J, the gap between germline ends came to 9 bases. Germline V CDR1 and CDR2: SGHTA, FQGNSA. In DNA, the CDR3 is TGTGCCAGCAGCCAGGGCCGATCACCCCTCCACTTT. It translates to CASSQGRSPLHF. The whole variable domain, remainder taken from reference TRBV7-2 and TRBJ1-6, is GAGVSQSPSNKVTEKGKDVELRCDPISGHTALYWYRQSLGQGLEFLIYFQGNSAPDKSGLPSDRFSAERTGGSVSTLTIQRTQQEDSAVYLCASSQGRSPLHFGNGTRLTVT.

This clone was seen repeatedly, ten times or more. The J gene is TRBJ2-1, the V gene TRBV19, with TRBD2 identical over 11 bases. Germline V gene lookup returns CDR1 LNHDA and CDR2 SQIVND (reference sequence). The V and J ends lost 3 bases and 7 bases, in that order; junction bases with no gene match: 5. The CDR3 is 15 residues long. CDR3 amino acids: CASSIIAGGQNEQFF. As DNA, the CDR3 is TGTGCCAGTAGTATCATAGCGGGGGGGCAGAATGAGCAGTTCTTC.

In DNA, the CDR3 is TGTGCTAGTGGTTTGGAAGAGACTCGCTACACCTTC. Protein product: CASGLEETRYTF. J is TRBJ1-2 and V is TRBV12-5; D unclear. CDR1 LGHNT and CDR2 FRNRAP come from the germline V gene. The CDR3 consists of 12 residues. The ends were cut back, 1 base at V and 9 bases at J, with 9 bases in the middle. The entire variable domain, with the rest obtained from reference TRBV12-5 and TRBJ1-2, is as follows: DARVTQTPRHKVTEMGQEVTMRCQPILGHNTVFWYRQTMMQGLELLAYFRNRAPLDDSGMPKDRFSAEMPDATLATLKIQPSEPRDSAVYFCASGLEETRYTFGSGTRLTVV.

The chain joins TRBV7-8 to TRBJ2-5, with unresolved D. CDR1 SGHVS and CDR2 FQNEAQ come from the germline V gene. V was shortened by 2 bases and J by 2 bases, with 9 bases between the two germline ends. The CDR3 has 14 residues. The CDR3 DNA is TGTGCCAGCAGCTTACTAGTTCCTCAAGAGACCCAGTACTTC. It encodes CASSLLVPQETQYF.

In this sample, this clone turned up a few times. V gene TRBV6-5 combines with J gene TRBJ1-1, with D hard to call. CDR1 and CDR2 from the germline V gene are MNHEY and SVGAGI. Trimming removed 0 bases at V and 0 bases at J, with 8 bases between. This CDR3 is 15 amino acids long. The CDR3 DNA sequence: TGTGCCAGCAGTTACTCCTCGGGATTGAACACTGAAGCTTTCTTT. As protein: CASSYSSGLNTEAFF.

This chain connects TRBV19 to TRBJ1-3, with D maybe TRBD1 (5 bases). Trimming removed 9 bases at V and 8 bases at J, with 14 bases between. The CDR3 is 12 amino acids. Germline CDR1 LNHDA, CDR2 SQIVND (reference sequence). CDR3 nucleotide sequence: TGTGCCAGCGGGGGTCGGGGAGACACCATATATTTT. Encoded protein: CASGGRGDTIYF.

This clone came up a few times. This chain links TRBV27 with TRBJ1-5, with no clear D. CDR1 and CDR2 (germline): MNHEY, SMNVEV (reference sequence). The CDR3 runs 15 residues. The germline V and J ends were trimmed by 6 bases and 4 bases, with 16 bases remaining between them. Written as DNA, the CDR3 is TGTGCCAGCAGACTCCAGGCCACGGCTAATCAGCCCCAGCATTTT. Its protein is CASRLQATANQPQHF.

The chain links TRBV7-2 to TRBJ2-5; D perhaps matches TRBD2 (7 bases). The V gene's germline CDR1 is SGHTA and CDR2 FQGNSA. The CDR3 extends over 16 amino acids. Trimming stripped 5 bases from V and 2 bases from J, with 18 bases between. The CDR3 nucleotides are TGTGCCAGCAGCAAACTGGCGGGGGCGCGACAAGAGACCCAGTACTTC. It encodes CASSKLAGARQETQYF.

A few counts support this clone. V gene TRBV7-2 combines with J gene TRBJ2-3; 9 bases line up with TRBD2. V lost 2 bases to trimming and J lost 4 bases; unmatched junction nucleotides: 7. The CDR3 extends over 16 amino acids. In germline, CDR1 is SGHTA, CDR2 FQGNSA. CDR3 DNA sequence: TGTGCCAGCAGCTTAAAGGCGGGGGGGCTTCCAGATACGCAGTATTTT. Translated, it gives CASSLKAGGLPDTQYF.

This clone was recorded a few times. The CDR3 DNA reads as TGTGCCAGCAGCTTACTTGGGGGCCGGATTCACACTGAAGCTTTCTTT. Its protein is CASSLLGGRIHTEAFF. This sequence joins TRBV11-2 and TRBJ1-1; TRBD1 is a possible D gene (6 bases). The length of the CDR3 is 16 residues. Germline CDR1 and CDR2: SGHAT and FQNNGV. V gave up 2 bases and J gave up 3 bases, with 16 bases separating them.

The chain combines TRBV5-1 with TRBJ2-5, with D hard to call. CDR1 SGHRS and CDR2 YFSETQ come from the germline V gene. Trimming left V 2 bases short and J 4 bases short, with 9 bases between. The CDR3 has 13 amino acids. In nucleotides, the CDR3 is TGCGCCAGCAGCTTCCGTCCCTCAGAGACCCAGTACTTC. It encodes CASSFRPSETQYF.